The clone carrying this T cell receptor (beta chain) was seen many times. What it binds is unknown. Germline V CDR1 and CDR2: MNHNS, SASEGT. The CDR3 length is 13 residues. V was clipped by 8 bases and J by 9 bases; unmatched bases: 7. The data derive from a study of T-cell reconstitution after alpha-beta-depleted transplantation in children. Study findings and constraints: T-cell counts and diversity were attributed mostly to newly produced T cells one year after transplant.

TCRbeta library construction was performed incorporating unique molecular identifiers. One entry per CDR3 protein results from TCRdb running MiXCR on the PCR reads. The data contain about 440,000 distinct CDR3 sequences, around 46% of them singletons. The origin of this receptor is a girl aged 2 to 10 with aplastic anemia, due to receive a stem cell transplant. Sequencing was performed on PBMCs, taken before TCRalphabeta/CD19-depleted stem cell transplant. The chain links TRBV6-1 to TRBJ1-6; 7 positions agree with TRBD1. The CDR3 reads CASRRQGSSPLHF. CDR3 nucleotides: TGTGCCAGCCGGAGACAGGGAAGTTCACCCCTCCACTTT.